This passage covers 3 T cell receptor beta chains from one sample sequenced in a study of human T cells and chemical hapten exposure. One entry per CDR3 protein results from TCRdb running MiXCR on the RACE reads. The data contain approximately 350,000 distinct CDR3 sequences, 6% to 7% of them singletons. Noted time point: patch test 2, 6 weeks after DPC sensitization. Noted treatment: therapeutic diphenylcyclopropenone sensitization with weekly scalp DPC. Here the sequenced sample was whole blood, taken in connection with sensitization to the hapten diphenylcyclopropenone (DPC). The receptor source for this set is a woman between 18 and 29 years old with alopecia areata. Some clones in this sample may be carry-over from other donors' samples.

This clonotype was counted only a few times. This rearrangement joins TRBV4-3 to TRBJ2-1, with 13 bases matching TRBD2. With V trimmed by 0 bases and J by 4 bases, 6 bases remained unmatched. The CDR3 runs to 18 residues. CDR1 LGHNA and CDR2 YSLEER come from the germline V gene. The CDR3, as DNA: TGCGCCAGCAGCCAAGATCTACTAGCGGGGGGGCTATACAATGAGCAGTTCTTC. The encoded protein is CASSQDLLAGGLYNEQFF.

The chain is built from TRBV20-1 and TRBJ1-5; TRBD1 matches 7 bases. CDR1 and CDR2 from the germline V gene are DFQATT and SNEGSKA (reference sequence). The CDR3 extends over 14 amino acids. V shed 6 bases, J shed 0 bases, and the junction held 5 bases outside the gene matches. Here the CDR3 reads CSAPTGNSNQPQHF. CDR3 nucleotides: TGCAGTGCCCCGACAGGGAATAGCAATCAGCCCCAGCATTTT.

This clonotype occurred many times. This chain links TRBV20-1 with TRBJ2-3; D might be TRBD2 (5 bases). The CDR3 covers 11 residues. Trimming shortened V by 3 bases and J by 4 bases, and 5 bases separated the two germline ends. Germline CDR1 reads DFQATT; CDR2 reads SNEGSKA (reference sequence). CDR3 sequence: CSAREADTQYF. Here the CDR3 DNA reads TGCAGTGCTAGGGAGGCAGATACGCAGTATTTT.